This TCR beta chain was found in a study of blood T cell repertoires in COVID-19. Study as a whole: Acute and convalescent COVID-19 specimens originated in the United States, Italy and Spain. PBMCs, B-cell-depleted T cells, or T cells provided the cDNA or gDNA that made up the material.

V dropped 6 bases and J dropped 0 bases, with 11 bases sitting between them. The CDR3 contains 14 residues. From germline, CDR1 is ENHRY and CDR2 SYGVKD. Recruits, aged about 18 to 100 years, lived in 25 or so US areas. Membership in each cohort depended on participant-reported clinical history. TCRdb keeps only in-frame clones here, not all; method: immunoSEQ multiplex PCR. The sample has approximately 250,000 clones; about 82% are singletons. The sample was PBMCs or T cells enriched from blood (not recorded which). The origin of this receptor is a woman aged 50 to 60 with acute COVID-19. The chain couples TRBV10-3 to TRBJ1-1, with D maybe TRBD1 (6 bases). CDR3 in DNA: TGTGCCATCAGAGGGGGGGACATGAACACTGAAGCTTTCTTT. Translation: CAIRGGDMNTEAFF.